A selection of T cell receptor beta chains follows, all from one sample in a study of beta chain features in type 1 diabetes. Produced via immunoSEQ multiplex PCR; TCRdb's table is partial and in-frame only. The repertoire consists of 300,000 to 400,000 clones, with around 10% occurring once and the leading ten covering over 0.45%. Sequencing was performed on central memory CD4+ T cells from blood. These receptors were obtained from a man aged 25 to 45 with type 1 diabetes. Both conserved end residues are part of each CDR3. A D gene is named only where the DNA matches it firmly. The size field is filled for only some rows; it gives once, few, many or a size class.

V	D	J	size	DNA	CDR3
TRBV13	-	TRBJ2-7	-	TGTGCCAGCACACACAGGGTTGGCTACGAGCAGTACTTC	CASTHRVGYEQYF
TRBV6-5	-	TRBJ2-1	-	TGTGCCAGCAGTGAAGTTAAGCAGTTCTTC	CASSEVKQFF
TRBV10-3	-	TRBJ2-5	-	TGTGCCATCAGTGCAGGGTTATCCGAGACCCAGTACTTC	CAISAGLSETQYF
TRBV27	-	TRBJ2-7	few	TGTGCCAGCCGCCCGACAGTTGACTCCTACGAGCAGTACTTC	CASRPTVDSYEQYF
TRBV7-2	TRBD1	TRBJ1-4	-	TGTGCCAGCAGCAGACGACAGGGGACTAATGAAAAACTGTTTTTT	CASSRRQGTNEKLFF
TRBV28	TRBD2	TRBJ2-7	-	TGTGCCAGCAGTTCAGCGGGAGGGCCGGACGAGCAGTACTTC	CASSSAGGPDEQYF
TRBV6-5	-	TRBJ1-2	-	TGTGCCAGCAGTTACTCACAGGGTGACTATGGCTACACCTTC	CASSYSQGDYGYTF
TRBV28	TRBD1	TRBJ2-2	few	TGTGCCAGCAGTTTTCAGGGGGCCAACACCGGGGAGCTGTTTTTT	CASSFQGANTGELFF
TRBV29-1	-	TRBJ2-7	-	TGCAGCGTTGAAGAGGACAGCTACGAGCAGTACTTC	CSVEEDSYEQYF
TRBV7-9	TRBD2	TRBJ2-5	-	TGTGCCAACAGCAAACTAGCGATGGAGACCCAGTACTTC	CANSKLAMETQYF
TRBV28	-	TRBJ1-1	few	TGTGCCAGCAGTTTACGTGAAACTGAAGCTTTCTTT	CASSLRETEAFF
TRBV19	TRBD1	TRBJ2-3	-	TGTGCCAGTAGTAGACGGGACAGGAGCACAGATACGCAGTATTTT	CASSRRDRSTDTQYF
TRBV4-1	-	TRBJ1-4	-	TGCGCCAGCAGCCTAATAAATGAAAAACTGTTTTTT	CASSLINEKLFF
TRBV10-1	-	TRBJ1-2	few	TGCGCCAGCAGCAACCGGACCTATGGCTACACCTTC	CASSNRTYGYTF
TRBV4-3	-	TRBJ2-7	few	TGCGCCAGCAGCCTTAAAACAGGCTCCTACGAGCAGTACTTC	CASSLKTGSYEQYF
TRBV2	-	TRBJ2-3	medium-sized	TGTGCCAGCAGTCAAGACAGGACAGATACGCAGTATTTT	CASSQDRTDTQYF
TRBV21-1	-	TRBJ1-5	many	TGTGCCAGCAGCAAAGTGGGACAGCCCCAGCATTTT	CASSKVGQPQHF
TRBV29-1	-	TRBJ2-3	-	TGCAGCGTTGACTTCACCTCGGGAGATACGCAGTATTTT	CSVDFTSGDTQYF
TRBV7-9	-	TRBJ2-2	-	TGTGCCAGCACCTTTGGGGACACCTACACCGGGGAGCTGTTTTTT	CASTFGDTYTGELFF
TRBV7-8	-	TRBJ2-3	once	TGTGCCAGCAGCTTTAATATTGGGTCGGGGACAGATACGCAGTATTTT	CASSFNIGSGTDTQYF
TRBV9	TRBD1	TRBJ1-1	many	TGTGCCAGCAGTGGAGGGACAGATAACACTGAAGCTTTCTTT	CASSGGTDNTEAFF
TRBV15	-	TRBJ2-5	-	TGTGCCACCAGCAACTGGGGGGAGGAGACCCAGTACTTC	CATSNWGEETQYF
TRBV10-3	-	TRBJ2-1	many	TGTGCCATCAGCAACTACAATGAGCAGTTCTTC	CAISNYNEQFF
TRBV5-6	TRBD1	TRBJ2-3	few	TGTGCCAGCAGCCCGGGACAGGGCCGTACGCAGTATTTT	CASSPGQGRTQYF
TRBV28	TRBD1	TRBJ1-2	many	TGTGCCAGCAGTCTGATGGACAGGGGGCGCTTCTTC	CASSLMDRGRFF
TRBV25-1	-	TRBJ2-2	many	TGTGCCAGCAGTGTCTCGGCAGACTTGAGCACCGGGGAGCTGTTTTTT	CASSVSADLSTGELFF
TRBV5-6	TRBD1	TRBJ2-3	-	TGTGCCAGCAGACCGGACAGGGGCAGGGGCACAGATACGCAGTATTTT	CASRPDRGRGTDTQYF
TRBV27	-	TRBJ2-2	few	TGTGCCAGCGGCGTAACCGGGGAGCTGTTTTTT	CASGVTGELFF
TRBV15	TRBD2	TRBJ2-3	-	TGTGCCACCAGCAGACGGACTAGCGGAGGGAGGGATACGCAGTATTTT	CATSRRTSGGRDTQYF
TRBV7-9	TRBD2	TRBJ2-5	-	TGTGCCAGCAGCCCGCGTGGCGCGGGAGCTTCGGGGGAGACCCAGTACTTC	CASSPRGAGASGETQYF
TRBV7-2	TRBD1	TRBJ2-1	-	TGTGCCAGCAGCATGACAGGGGGGGATGAGCAGTTCTTC	CASSMTGGDEQFF
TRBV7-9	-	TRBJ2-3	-	TGCGCCAGCAGCCTGATGGCTACCAGGGACGACACGCAGTATTTT	CASSLMATRDDTQYF
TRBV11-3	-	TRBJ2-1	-	TGTGCCAGCAGCTTATACGGGAATTTGGGCAATGAGCAGTTCTTC	CASSLYGNLGNEQFF
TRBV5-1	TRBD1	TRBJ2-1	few	TGCGCCAGCAGCTTAGGGACAGGGTCCAATGAGCAGTTCTTC	CASSLGTGSNEQFF
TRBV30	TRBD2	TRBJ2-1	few	TGTGCCTGGACGGAGACTAGCGGAGGGGTCTACAATGAGCAGTTCTTC	CAWTETSGGVYNEQFF
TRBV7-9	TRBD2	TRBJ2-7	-	TGTGCCAGCAGCCCACGACTAGCGGGAGTCTACGAGCAGTACTTC	CASSPRLAGVYEQYF
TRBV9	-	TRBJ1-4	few	TGTGCCAGCAGCGTCTCCGGGTTCAATGAAAAACTGTTTTTT	CASSVSGFNEKLFF
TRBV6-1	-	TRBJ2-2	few	TGTGCCAGCAGGTCCGAACGGGGCACCGGGGAGCTGTTTTTT	CASRSERGTGELFF
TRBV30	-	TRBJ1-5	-	TGTGCCTGGAGTGTAACGGGGGCAGAGCCCCAGCATTTT	CAWSVTGAEPQHF
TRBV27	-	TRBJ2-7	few	TGTGCCAGCAGCCAAGCCCTAGCGACCAGCTCCTACGAGCAGTACTTC	CASSQALATSSYEQYF
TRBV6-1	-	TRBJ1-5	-	TGTGCCAGCAGTCTGGCTACCCTTAGCAATCAGCCCCAGCATTTT	CASSLATLSNQPQHF
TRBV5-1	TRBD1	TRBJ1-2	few	TGCGCCAGCAGCTTGGGACAGGGGTCGGGTGGCTACACCTTC	CASSLGQGSGGYTF
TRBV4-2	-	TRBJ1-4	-	TGTGCCAGCAGCCGGAGGGGAGCGTCTAATGAAAAACTGTTTTTT	CASSRRGASNEKLFF
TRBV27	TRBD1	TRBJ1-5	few	TGTGCCAGCAGCTGGGGCGCCACAGGGGAACAGCCCCAGCATTTT	CASSWGATGEQPQHF
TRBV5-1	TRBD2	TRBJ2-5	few	TGCGCCAGCAGCTTGGGACTAGCGGGACAAGAGACCCAGTACTTC	CASSLGLAGQETQYF
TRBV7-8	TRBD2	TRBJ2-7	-	TGTGCCAGCAGCTTAGTTCGTCTAGCGGGAGATCACCTCTACGAGCAGTACTTC	CASSLVRLAGDHLYEQYF
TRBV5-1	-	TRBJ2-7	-	TGCGCCAGCACGACAGGACAGAGGTACGAGCAGTACTTC	CASTTGQRYEQYF
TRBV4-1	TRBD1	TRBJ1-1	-	TGCGCCAGCAGCCAAGGGGACAGGGGAGGTGAAGCTTTCTTT	CASSQGDRGGEAFF
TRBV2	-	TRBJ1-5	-	TGTGCCAGCAGTGAGATTCCCCATCAGCCCCAGCATTTT	CASSEIPHQPQHF
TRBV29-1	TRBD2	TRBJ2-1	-	TGCAGCGTTGATTCGGGACTAGCACGCAATGAGCAGTTCTTC	CSVDSGLARNEQFF